This entry features one T cell receptor beta chain sequence. Its cognate antigen has yet to be identified. No base qualities exist here, and no much larger clone lies one base off it. Patients with uncontrolled infections, other autoimmune diseases, pregnancy or lactation were excluded. Diagnoses were established on the basis of clinical symptoms, serum thyroxine and TRAb, thyroid ultrasound, and orbital computed tomography. Total RNA was extracted with Trizol reagent, and quality was checked on an Agilent 2100 Bioanalyzer. The data derive from a study of T cells in Graves' hyperthyroidism and ophthalmopathy (dated by TCRdb to between 2018 and 2020). Turning to the overall study: TCR V-J signatures able to tell the groups apart were searched for in a discovery cohort of 90 to 100 patients, of whom roughly 42 had Graves' ophthalmopathy and roughly 57 had stable Graves' hyperthyroidism. Prospective prediction of ophthalmopathy was tested in an independent validation cohort consisting of some 18 hyperthyroidism patients and about 17 patients who later progressed to ophthalmopathy. For training and testing, the 100 or so patients in the discovery cohort were randomly divided in a 7:3 ratio. In addition, the study compared T-cell repertoires in thyroid tissue and in blood from several Graves' hyperthyroidism patients. Once sampling was done, hyperthyroidism patients were given methimazole at a starting dose of 30 mg daily, whereas ophthalmopathy patients were given high-dose intravenous methylprednisolone. According to the paper, TCR Vbeta CDR3 sequencing was carried out on more than 120 peripheral blood samples, which came from 40 to 45 ophthalmopathy, fewer than 80 hyperthyroidism and approximately 17 progressor patients. The full study reports these points: Ophthalmopathy was separated from stable hyperthyroidism by a 13 V-J signature model, with 87.88% sensitivity and about 84% specificity obtained in cross-validation and 80%/75% obtained in testing. Blood samples also contained most of the expanded thyroid clonotypes (frequency above 0.001), which suggests that blood repertoires may reflect thyroid immune responses. No statistical method was used to fix the sample size in advance, and group allocation was not hidden from the investigators. In validation, progression to ophthalmopathy was predicted by the model with 65% to 71% sensitivity and just over 72% specificity, a median of about 6 months before onset.

V and J lose 1 base and 8 bases, and a span of 15 bases separates them. The germline V gene gives CDR1 as SNHLY and CDR2 as FYNNEI. The CDR3 has 15 amino acids, counting the end cysteine and phenylalanine. Just the 45-base CDR3 DNA is kept, in frame starting at base 1. Amplification of TCR beta CDR3 regions was carried out from RNA transcripts. For the first round of RT-PCR on the TCR CDR3, the HTBI primer set was used together with the Qiagen OneStep RT-PCR kit. A second multiplex PCR round built the libraries, followed by size selection and purification. Libraries were sequenced paired-end with 100 bp reads on an Illumina HiSeq2000. On the study's bioinformatics: SOAPnuke was used to process the raw data, throwing out any read that contained adapters or uncalled bases, had a mean Phred below 15, or lacked an exact constant-primer or identifier match. High-quality paired reads were merged with COPE v1.2.5, and unique nucleotide sequences were defined as clonotypes. Clonotypes were aligned to IMGT TRBV, TRBD and TRBJ reference segments using MiTCR v1.1. The analysis included only V-J combinations with a frequency above 0.0001, which together covered 99.2% of the repertoires. A TCS score was defined as the ratio of F50 (clonal expansion) to E x V (chaos), with BLOSUM62-based TCRdist applied between CDR3 peptides within each V-J. Welch's t-statistics and random forest reduced 500 to 550 V-J features to under 15, which were used in a naive Bayes classifier (R e1071). Thyroid-blood repertoire similarity was quantified with the Morisita-Horn index. In-frame beta chains were kept once TCRdb had trimmed the public reads at Q25 with fastp and called clones with MiXCR. Each record represents a unique CDR3 protein, reported with the most common genes and DNA among its rows. In this record, the V and J calls reflect TCRdb's handling and not the investigators' own analysis. In all, the sample holds approximately 510,000 distinct CDR3 sequences, and about 46% of those were seen once. Around 44% of the sample belongs to the ten largest clones.

The sample consisted of peripheral blood or thyroid tissue (not recorded which). This chain is built from TRBV2 and TRBJ2-1; a tentative D match to TRBD2 spans 5 bases. This receptor was taken from an adult woman with Graves' disease, either hyperthyroidism or ophthalmopathy (not recorded which). The CDR3 loop reads CASSEGDLKADEQFF. DNA sequence: TGTGCCAGCAGTGAAGGTGACCTAAAAGCGGATGAGCAGTTCTTC.